The 7 T cell receptor beta chains below were found in one sample sequenced in a study of vaccination effects on CD4 cells after COVID-19. No cognate antigen is known for these TCRs. CD4+ T cell isolation took place after approximately 11 days of culture. Measured with immunoSEQ multiplex PCR; TCRdb has only the in-frame clones, and not every one. The sample carries about 76,000 clones, 75% to 80% recorded once. Material: CD4+ T cells from PBMCs cultured without peptide, obtained before COVID-19 vaccination. The source of these receptors is a human donor who received a COVID-19 vaccine.

The chain has TRBV28 and TRBJ1-4, with D uncertain. Germline CDR1 is MDHEN and CDR2 is SYDVKM. The V end was cut by 4 bases, the J end by 8 bases, with 17 bases between. This CDR3 is 15 amino acids long. The CDR3 region is CASSWSGSRIEKLFF. The CDR3, as DNA: TGTGCCAGCAGTTGGTCGGGGAGTAGAATAGAAAAACTGTTTTTT.

The CDR3 reads CASSYSRVGEQYV. CDR3 coding DNA: TGTGCCAGCAGTTACTCAAGGGTAGGCGAGCAGTACGTC. The J gene is TRBJ2-7, the V gene TRBV6-6; D unresolved. Looked up from germline, CDR1 is MNHNY and CDR2 is SVGAGI (reference sequence). The germline V and J ends were trimmed by 0 bases and 6 bases, with 9 bases remaining between them. CDR3 length: 13 residues.

This chain joins TRBV28 and TRBJ1-4; TRBD1 agrees at 9 bases. Trimming at V came to 6 bases and at J to 7 bases, leaving 6 bases not matched to a gene. This CDR3 spans 14 amino acids. Germline CDR1 MDHEN, CDR2 SYDVKM. The CDR3 DNA reads as TGTGCCAGCAGGCGACAGGGGGTGGGTGAAAAACTGTTTTTT. Amino acid sequence: CASRRQGVGEKLFF. Full variable domain (missing parts from reference TRBV28 and TRBJ1-4): DVKVTQSSRYLVKRTGEKVFLECVQDMDHENMFWYRQDPGLGLRLIYFSYDVKMKEKGDIPEGYSVSREKKERFSLILESASTNQTSMYLCASRRQGVGEKLFFGSGTQLSVL.

The rearrangement links TRBV5-1 to TRBJ2-3; 11 positions match TRBD1. V lost 0 bases to trimming and J lost 4 bases; unmatched junction nucleotides: 4. CDR3 length equals 16 residues. Germline V CDR1 and CDR2: SGHRS, YFSETQ. The chain's CDR3 is CASSLAGQGGSDTQYF. CDR3 nucleotides: TGCGCCAGCAGCTTGGCGGGACAGGGGGGATCAGATACGCAGTATTTT.

The chain has TRBV5-4 and TRBJ2-3; D could derive from TRBD1 or TRBD2 (5 bases each). CDR1 and CDR2 (germline): SGHNT, YYREEE (reference sequence). The length of the CDR3 is 13 residues. V was shortened by 4 bases and J by 8 bases, with 14 bases between the two germline ends. The CDR3 sequence: CASSPRDRGTQYF. The CDR3 bases are TGTGCCAGCAGCCCCCGGGATAGGGGTACGCAGTATTTT.

In this sample, this clone turned up once. The chain recombines TRBV6-5 with TRBJ1-1; D unresolved. The CDR3 is 11 residues long. Germline CDR1 is MNHEY and CDR2 is SVGAGI. Deletions cut 6 bases from V and 5 bases from J, with 7 bases between. CDR3 loop: CASSRGTEAFF. CDR3 sequence (DNA): TGTGCCAGCAGCCGAGGGACTGAAGCTTTCTTT.

A few counts support this clone. The rearrangement uses TRBV15 and TRBJ1-6, with a weak D call TRBD1 (5 bases). The CDR3 contains 14 residues. The V gene lost 2 bases and the J gene lost 10 bases, with 12 bases spanning the gap. Germline CDR1 is LNHNV and CDR2 is YYDKDF (reference sequence). The CDR3 is CATSRQGPGSPLHF. In DNA, the CDR3 is TGTGCCACCAGCAGACAGGGACCCGGGTCACCCCTCCACTTT.